What follows are 26 T cell receptor beta chains derived from one specimen sequenced in a study of CD8 T cells in ankylosing spondylitis. TCRdb itself ran the 5' RACE reads through MiXCR, one entry per CDR3 protein. The repertoire holds roughly 97,000 distinct CDR3 sequences, roughly 8.3% seen once, with approximately 9.7% in the top ten. The source material was blood, either unsorted or a sorted T cell fraction (not recorded which). The receptors come from a male donor with ankylosing spondylitis or in good health (not recorded which).

This clonotype was recorded many times. J is TRBJ1-1 and V is TRBV4-2; D not resolved. Trimming stripped 4 bases from V and 4 bases from J, with 13 bases between. Germline V lookup: CDR1 LGHNA, CDR2 YNFKEQ. The CDR3 runs 14 residues. Here the CDR3 reads CASSPVLEITEAFF. Here the CDR3 DNA reads TGTGCCAGCAGCCCCGTTTTGGAGATCACTGAAGCTTTCTTT.

In its sample, this clonotype was seen many times. V usage is TRBV3-1 and J usage is TRBJ2-6; 7 positions match TRBD2. Per the germline V gene, CDR1 is LGHDT and CDR2 is YNNKEL (reference sequence). With 2 bases clipped from V and 0 bases from J, the junction kept 13 bases outside the gene matches. The CDR3 covers 20 residues. This CDR3 is CASSQLRDYIPSSGANVLTF. The CDR3 DNA is TGTGCCAGCAGCCAACTCCGGGACTATATACCAAGCTCTGGGGCCAACGTCCTGACTTTC. Full variable domain (missing parts from reference TRBV3-1 and TRBJ2-6): DTAVSQTPKYLVTQMGNDKSIKCEQNLGHDTMYWYKQDSKKFLKIMFSYNNKELIINETVPNRFSPKSPDKAHLNLHINSLELGDSAVYFCASSQLRDYIPSSGANVLTFGAGSRLTVL.

This sequence joins TRBV6-2 or TRBV6-3 and TRBJ2-7; weak D call: TRBD2 (5 bases). V shed 2 bases and J shed 2 bases, with 13 bases lying between them. Germline CDR1 and CDR2: MNHEY and SVGEGT. The CDR3 length is 15 residues. The CDR3 region has the DNA TGTGCCAGCAGTTACAGGGCGGGTACTACCTACGAGCAGTACTTC. This translates into CASSYRAGTTYEQYF.

Many counts were recorded for this clonotype. The rearrangement links TRBV6-5 to TRBJ1-1, with D possibly being TRBD1 (6 bases). V lost 3 bases to trimming and J lost 5 bases, with 10 bases between them. CDR1 and CDR2 from the germline V gene are MNHEY and SVGAGI. CDR3 length equals 13 residues. CDR3 DNA sequence: TGTGCCAGCAGTTATGGCGGGACAACTGAAGCTTTCTTT. It codes for CASSYGGTTEAFF.

In this sample, this clonotype turned up many times. Here the CDR3 reads CASSDRWDQPQHF. The DNA of the CDR3 is TGTGCCAGCAGTGATCGGTGGGATCAGCCCCAGCATTTT. The chain uses TRBV6-1 and TRBJ1-5; no clear D. Germline-derived CDR1 and CDR2 are MNHNS and SASEGT. V lost 3 bases, J lost 5 bases, and 8 bases lay in between. CDR3 length equals 13 residues.

The sample holds many counts of this clonotype. The genes are TRBV10-2 and TRBJ2-7, with TRBD1 identical over 8 bases. CDR3 size: 14 residues. V lost 10 bases to trimming and J lost 4 bases; unmatched junction nucleotides: 12. In germline, CDR1 is WSHSY, CDR2 SAAADI. The CDR3 region has the DNA TGCGCCACCCGTACCGGGACAGGAGTTTACGAGCAGTACTTC. It translates to CATRTGTGVYEQYF.

Many counts were recorded for this clonotype. The CDR3 here is CASSPGTGYEQYF. The CDR3 bases are TGTGCCAGCAGTCCCGGGACAGGGTACGAGCAGTACTTC. This chain uses TRBV6-2 or TRBV6-3 with TRBJ2-7, with 9 bases lining up with TRBD1. This CDR3 is 13 amino acids long. V was clipped by 5 bases and J by 4 bases; unmatched bases: 3. The germline V gene has CDR1 MNHEY and CDR2 SVGEGT.

This clonotype was counted ten times or more. The chain employs TRBV4-1 and TRBJ2-2; possibly TRBD1 or TRBD2 for D (5 bases each). Trimming took off 0 bases at V and 5 bases at J, with 16 bases between the two ends. The CDR3 length is 17 residues. CDR1 MGHRA and CDR2 YSYEKL come from the germline V gene. DNA of the CDR3: TGCGCCAGCAGCCAAGATGGGGGAGCAAGACCAACCGGGGAGCTGTTTTTT. It is translated as CASSQDGGARPTGELFF.

This clonotype was seen at least ten times. The rearrangement links TRBV20-1 to TRBJ2-1; D call uncertain. CDR1 is DFQATT and CDR2 is SNEGSKA in the germline V gene (reference sequence). The CDR3 is 13 residues long. Trimming shortened V by 3 bases and J by 6 bases, and 12 bases separated the two germline ends. As DNA, the CDR3 is TGCAGTGCTAGTCCTGAAGTCTTCAATGAGCAGTTCTTC. Translation: CSASPEVFNEQFF.

This clonotype turned up a few times. CDR3 in amino acids: CSVSRGETEQYF. The CDR3 DNA sequence: TGCAGCGTTTCACGGGGGGAGACCGAGCAGTACTTC. The rearrangement links TRBV29-1 to TRBJ2-7; TRBD2 agrees at 7 bases. The V gene's germline CDR1 is SQVTM and CDR2 ANQGSEA. V was clipped by 5 bases and J by 6 bases; unmatched bases: 7. The CDR3 spans 12 residues.

This clonotype was seen repeatedly, ten times or more. The chain joins TRBV18 to TRBJ1-1; D ambiguous. CDR3 length: 12 amino acids. Germline lookup yields CDR1 KGHSH and CDR2 LQKENI. Trimming stripped 11 bases from V and 0 bases from J, with 10 bases between. The chain's CDR3 is CAAGRVNTEAFF. CDR3 in DNA: TGTGCCGCGGGCCGGGTGAACACTGAAGCTTTCTTT.

This clonotype showed up many times. This rearrangement joins TRBV7-8 to TRBJ2-7; 9 bases are shared with TRBD1. The V and J ends lost 2 bases and 1 base, in that order; junction bases with no gene match: 9. This CDR3 contains 17 residues. The germline gives CDR1 SGHVS, CDR2 FQNEAQ. CDR3 sequence reads: CASSLLRPGQGSYEQYF. The CDR3 coding sequence is TGTGCCAGCAGCTTACTTCGGCCGGGACAGGGATCCTACGAGCAGTACTTC.

Only a few counts were recorded for this clonotype. J is TRBJ2-7 and V is TRBV3-1; TRBD2 matches 10 bases. Germline CDR1 LGHDT, CDR2 YNNKEL (reference sequence). This CDR3 region has 16 residues. V trimming: 5 bases; J trimming: 1 base; junction bases outside the gene matches: 8. The CDR3 loop is CASSATAGGDSYEQYF. The CDR3 DNA reads TGTGCCAGCAGCGCGACAGCGGGGGGGGATTCCTACGAGCAGTACTTC.

About this clonotype itself: Relative to the germline gene, one junction end is altered; a read error may explain this. The CDR3 DNA sequence: TGCTGTGCCAGATTGGGGGGGCCACGCTCTGGGGCCAACGTCCTGACTTTC. Encoded protein: CCARLGGPRSGANVLTF. This chain connects TRBV20-1 to TRBJ2-6; maybe TRBD2 (7 bases). The CDR3 loop spans 17 amino acids. CDR1 is DFQATT and CDR2 is SNEGSKA in the germline V gene (reference sequence).

This clonotype was observed at least ten times. The chain couples TRBV2 to TRBJ2-1; 12 nucleotides agree with TRBD1. The CDR3 runs 18 residues. The V segment lost 3 bases and the J segment 2 bases; nucleotides outside the gene matches: 8. Germline V gives CDR1 SNHLY, CDR2 FYNNEI. CDR3 sequence reads: CASSDLGDRGHTYNEQFF. CDR3 nucleotides: TGTGCCAGCAGTGACCTCGGGGACAGGGGGCATACCTACAATGAGCAGTTCTTC.

This clonotype occurred many times. J is TRBJ2-5 and V is TRBV10-2; 9 nucleotides line up with TRBD1. This CDR3 is 14 amino acids long. Germline-derived CDR1 and CDR2 are WSHSY and SAAADI. V lost 7 bases to trimming and J lost 5 bases; unmatched junction nucleotides: 8. This chain's CDR3 is CASIDGQGKETQYF. CDR3 sequence (DNA): TGCGCCAGCATAGACGGACAGGGGAAGGAGACCCAGTACTTC.

This clonotype was observed many times. The chain carries TRBV12-3 or TRBV12-4 and TRBJ2-2; D is undetermined. V was trimmed by 3 bases and J by 4 bases, leaving 9 bases between them. The CDR3 runs 14 residues. CDR3 coding DNA: TGTGCCAGCAGTTTGTCGAGTTTCACCGGGGAGCTGTTTTTT. Amino acids: CASSLSSFTGELFF.

This clonotype was seen at least ten times. The V gene is TRBV14, the J gene TRBJ2-1; D not certain. V lost 0 bases to trimming and J lost 2 bases, with 5 bases between them. The CDR3 loop spans 14 amino acids. The V gene's germline CDR1 is SGHDN and CDR2 FVKESK. This chain's CDR3 is CASSQEGTYNEQFF. CDR3 DNA: TGTGCCAGCAGCCAAGAAGGTACCTACAATGAGCAGTTCTTC. The complete variable domain, with remaining parts taken from reference TRBV14 and TRBJ2-1, reads EAGVTQFPSHSVIEKGQTVTLRCDPISGHDNLYWYRRVMGKEIKFLLHFVKESKQDESGMPNNRFLAERTGGTYSTLKVQPAELEDSGVYFCASSQEGTYNEQFFGPGTRLTVL.

This clonotype has at least ten counts. The chain joins TRBV6-5 to TRBJ2-7; D unresolved. With 10 bases removed from V and 2 bases from J, the gap between germline ends came to 12 bases. This CDR3 has 12 amino acids. The V gene's germline CDR1 is MNHEY and CDR2 SVGAGI. The CDR3 bases are TGTGCCACCCGCGCTGGGCCCTACGAGCAGTACTTC. As protein: CATRAGPYEQYF.

This clonotype was seen ten or more times. The chain has TRBV27 and TRBJ2-7; D is perhaps TRBD1 or TRBD2 (5 bases each). Trimming pared 6 bases from V and 6 bases from J, leaving 21 bases between. This CDR3 has 15 residues. In germline, CDR1 is MNHEY, CDR2 SMNVEV (reference sequence). CDR3 DNA sequence: TGTGCCAGCAGCTACAGAGGGCAGGGATTGTTCGAGCAGTACTTC. As protein: CASSYRGQGLFEQYF.

This clonotype was counted many times. J is TRBJ1-1 and V is TRBV12-3 or TRBV12-4, with 11 nucleotides matching TRBD1. J gave up 0 bases and V 10 bases, and 7 bases lay outside the gene matches. There are 15 residues in the CDR3. This chain's CDR3 is CATQDRGQVNTEAFF. CDR3 in DNA: TGTGCCACCCAGGACAGGGGGCAGGTGAACACTGAAGCTTTCTTT.

This clonotype showed up many times. This chain links TRBV21-1 with TRBJ2-3; TRBD2, the table's D call, was not compared with the DNA. TRBV21-1 constitutes a pseudogene. This CDR3 has 17 amino acids. The CDR3: CASSKGPNSGSTDTQYF. The CDR3 DNA follows: TGTGCCAGCAGCAAGGGGCCAAATAGCGGCAGCACAGATACGCAGTATTTT.

This clonotype was counted at least ten times. The genes are TRBV7-3 and TRBJ1-1, with D hard to call. Trimming took off 3 bases at V and 3 bases at J, with 8 bases between the two ends. CDR1 and CDR2 from the germline V gene are SGHTA and FQGTGA. CDR3 length: 13 residues. CDR3 in amino acids: CASSLDVDTEAFF. CDR3 DNA sequence: TGTGCCAGCAGCTTGGACGTGGACACTGAAGCTTTCTTT.

The chain joins TRBV19 to TRBJ2-5, with no clear D. V lost 8 bases to trimming and J lost 3 bases, with 16 bases between them. Germline assignment: CDR1 LNHDA and CDR2 SQIVND (reference sequence). CDR3 length: 14 residues. CDR3 region: CASSPPGWEETQYF. CDR3 bases: TGTGCCAGTTCTCCCCCGGGTTGGGAAGAGACCCAGTACTTC. Looking up the rest from reference TRBV19 and TRBJ2-5 gives the full variable domain: DGGITQSPKYLFRKEGQNVTLSCEQNLNHDAMYWYRQDPGQGLRLIYYSQIVNDFQKGDIAEGYSVSREKKESFPLTVTSAQKNPTAFYLCASSPPGWEETQYFGPGTRLLVL.

This clonotype was counted many times. The chain joins TRBV4-2 to TRBJ2-7; 7 bases line up with TRBD1. Germline values: CDR1 LGHNA, CDR2 YNFKEQ. V lost 0 bases, J lost 5 bases, and 10 bases stayed unmatched. The CDR3 is 16 amino acids. The DNA for the CDR3 is TGTGCCAGCAGCCAAGAGCCGACAGGGATTAAGGACGAGCAGTACTTC. Translation gives CASSQEPTGIKDEQYF.

In its sample, this clonotype was seen many times. The CDR3 DNA follows: TGTGCCAGCTCACGGACTAGCGGGAGTAGATACGAGCAGTACTTC. This sequence encodes CASSRTSGSRYEQYF. This chain connects TRBV18 to TRBJ2-7, with 13 bases that match TRBD2. The CDR3 totals 15 residues. Trimming removed 4 bases from V and 4 bases from J; junction bases left unmatched: 4. Germline V lookup: CDR1 KGHSH, CDR2 LQKENI. Based on the CDR3 plus reference TRBV18 and TRBJ2-7, the full variable domain is NAGVMQNPRHLVRRRGQEARLRCSPMKGHSHVYWYRQLPEEGLKFMVYLQKENIIDESGMPKERFSAEFPKEGPSILRIQQVVRGDSAAYFCASSRTSGSRYEQYFGPGTRLTVT.